This record looks at one TCR beta chain sequence and its context. Assay used: immunoSEQ multiplex PCR; TCRdb lists only in-frame clones, some missing. This table holds 250,000 to 300,000 clones, roughly 85% found once. These data are taken from a study of blood T cell repertoires in COVID-19. The specimen sequenced was peripheral blood. This sequence was found in a woman in her 70s with acute or convalescent COVID-19.

In nucleotides, the CDR3 is TGTGCCAGCAGCTTTGGACTAGCGGGGGAGGAGACCCAGTACTTC. This encodes CASSFGLAGEETQYF. The V gene is TRBV5-4, the J gene TRBJ2-5; 13 positions agree with TRBD2. Trimming took 2 bases from V and 5 from J; bases not matched to a gene: 3. The CDR3 runs to 15 residues. Germline values: CDR1 SGHNT, CDR2 YYREEE (reference sequence).